This entry concerns a single T cell receptor beta chain. This CDR3 spans 15 amino acids. The ends lost 0 bases at V and 4 bases at J; junction bases unmatched: 2. The V gene's germline CDR1 is MNHNS and CDR2 SASEGT. 60 Vbeta and 13 Jbeta primers were used in PCR. Here immunoSEQ multiplex PCR was the method, and the copy in TCRdb shows in-frame clones only, minus some. The data contain about 170,000 clones, around 82% of them singletons. This entry belongs to a study of cytomegalovirus exposure and HLA in healthy donors. The J gene is TRBJ1-2, the V gene TRBV6-1; TRBD1 matches 10 bases. What was sequenced was PBMCs. The receptor was derived from a male donor in good health and CMV-seronegative. The CDR3 is CASSEAGTGVYGYTF. For the CDR3, the DNA is TGTGCCAGCAGTGAAGCCGGGACAGGGGTCTATGGCTACACCTTC.